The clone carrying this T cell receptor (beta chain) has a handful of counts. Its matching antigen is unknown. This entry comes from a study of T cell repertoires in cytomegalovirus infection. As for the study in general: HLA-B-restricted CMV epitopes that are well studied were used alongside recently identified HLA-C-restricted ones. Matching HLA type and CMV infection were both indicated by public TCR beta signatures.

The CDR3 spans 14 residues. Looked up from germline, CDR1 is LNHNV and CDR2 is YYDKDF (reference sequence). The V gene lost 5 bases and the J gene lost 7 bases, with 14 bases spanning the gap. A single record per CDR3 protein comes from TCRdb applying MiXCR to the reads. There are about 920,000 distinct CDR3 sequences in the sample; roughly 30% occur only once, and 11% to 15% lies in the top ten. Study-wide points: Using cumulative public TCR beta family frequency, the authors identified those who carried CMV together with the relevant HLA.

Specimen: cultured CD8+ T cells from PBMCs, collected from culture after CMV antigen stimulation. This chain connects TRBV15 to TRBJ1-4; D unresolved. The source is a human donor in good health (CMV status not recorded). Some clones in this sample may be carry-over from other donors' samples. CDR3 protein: CATSSRRPTEKLFF. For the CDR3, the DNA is TGTGCCACCAGCTCCCGGCGGCCTACTGAAAAACTGTTTTTT.